The 27 T cell receptor beta chains listed next were all sequenced from one sample in a study of blood T cell repertoires in COVID-19. Generated by immunoSEQ multiplex PCR, the TCRdb table keeps only in-frame clones and is missing some. The sample has 200,000 to 250,000 clones; roughly 90% are singletons. The sequencing sample was made of PBMCs or T cells enriched from blood (not recorded which). The receptors were gathered from a man aged 18 to 30 with acute COVID-19.

The rearrangement joins TRBV5-4 to TRBJ2-5; 11 bases are a match to TRBD2. CDR1 is SGHNT and CDR2 is YYREEE in the germline V gene (reference sequence). The length of the CDR3 is 15 residues. With 4 bases clipped from V and 3 bases from J, the junction kept 5 bases outside the gene matches. The CDR3 DNA sequence: TGTGCCAGCAGCGGCGGGGGACTAGCGGAAGAGACCCAGTACTTC. Protein sequence: CASSGGGLAEETQYF.

The rearrangement joins TRBV6-5 to TRBJ2-1; the D is unclear. CDR3 length: 14 amino acids. Trimming left V 7 bases short and J 0 bases short, with 10 bases between. Germline V gene lookup returns CDR1 MNHEY and CDR2 SVGAGI. The CDR3 spells CASKGAFSYNEQFF. CDR3 bases: TGTGCCAGCAAAGGAGCCTTCTCCTACAATGAGCAGTTCTTC.

The CDR3 DNA is TGTGCCAGCAGTCCCCTGGGAGGGCACAATGAGCAGTTCTTC. The encoded protein is CASSPLGGHNEQFF. V and J are TRBV27 and TRBJ2-1; 7 bases fit TRBD2. Germline loops: CDR1 MNHEY, CDR2 SMNVEV (reference sequence). The V and J ends lost 5 bases and 5 bases, in that order; junction bases with no gene match: 6. The length of the CDR3 is 14 residues.

The V gene is TRBV19, the J gene TRBJ1-2; weak D call: TRBD1 (6 bases). The germline gives CDR1 LNHDA, CDR2 SQIVND (reference sequence). The length of the CDR3 is 15 residues. Trimming pared 1 base from V and 4 bases from J, leaving 13 bases between. The CDR3 is CASSIGDNAVYGYTF. CDR3 in DNA: TGTGCCAGTAGTATAGGGGACAACGCGGTCTATGGCTACACCTTC. Full variable domain (missing parts from reference TRBV19 and TRBJ1-2): DGGITQSPKYLFRKEGQNVTLSCEQNLNHDAMYWYRQDPGQGLRLIYYSQIVNDFQKGDIAEGYSVSREKKESFPLTVTSAQKNPTAFYLCASSIGDNAVYGYTFGSGTRLTVV.

This clone was detected a few times. The chain is built from TRBV2 and TRBJ2-5; D ambiguous. Trimming left V 6 bases short and J 0 bases short, with 8 bases between. Germline-derived CDR1 and CDR2 are SNHLY and FYNNEI. The CDR3 has 13 amino acids. DNA of the CDR3: TGTGCCAGCAGGCAAGAGTACCAAGAGACCCAGTACTTC. Amino acids: CASRQEYQETQYF.

The gene calls are TRBV2 and TRBJ2-7; 8 nucleotides line up with TRBD1. Germline-derived CDR1 and CDR2 are SNHLY and FYNNEI. V lost 3 bases and J lost 2; bases outside the gene matches: 6. This CDR3 is built from 15 residues. This CDR3 is CASSEGQVPTYEQYF. The CDR3 region has the DNA TGTGCCAGCAGTGAGGGACAGGTACCTACCTACGAGCAGTACTTC.

This clone came up a few times. The same CDR3 also results from other DNA sequences found in this sample. The rearrangement links TRBV28 to TRBJ1-5, with a weak D call TRBD1 (5 bases). CDR1 is MDHEN and CDR2 is SYDVKM in the germline V gene. V was clipped by 2 bases and J by 7 bases, with 6 bases between them. The CDR3 runs to 12 residues. The CDR3 spells CASSLQGQPQHF. In nucleotides, the CDR3 is TGTGCCAGCAGTTTACAGGGACAGCCCCAGCATTTT.

The chain's CDR3 is CAWNALAGLYNEQFF. The CDR3 nucleotides are TGTGCCTGGAATGCTCTGGCGGGACTCTACAATGAGCAGTTCTTC. This rearrangement joins TRBV30 to TRBJ2-1; D is perhaps TRBD2 (6 bases). This CDR3 has 15 residues. The germline V gene has CDR1 GTSNPN and CDR2 SVGIG (reference sequence). The V end was cut by 4 bases, the J end by 3 bases, with 16 bases between.

This clone was seen a single time. The chain combines TRBV4-3 with TRBJ2-1, with TRBD2 matching over 8 bases. V was clipped by 0 bases and J by 9 bases; unmatched bases: 4. CDR3 length: 14 amino acids. Germline assignment: CDR1 LGHNA and CDR2 YSLEER. CDR3 DNA: TGCGCCAGCAGCCAAGATGGAACTAGCGGTGAGCAGTTCTTC. Encoded protein: CASSQDGTSGEQFF.

This rearrangement joins TRBV9 to TRBJ1-2, with D unresolved. The V gene's germline CDR1 is SGDLS and CDR2 YYNGEE. This CDR3 region has 17 residues. V shed 0 bases and J shed 6 bases, with 21 bases lying between them. CDR3 protein: CASSVGAGGIGSDGYTF. Written as DNA, the CDR3 is TGTGCCAGCAGCGTAGGTGCAGGTGGTATCGGATCCGATGGCTACACCTTC.

The gene calls are TRBV28 and TRBJ2-7, with 7 bases that match TRBD2. V lost 4 bases to trimming and J lost 4 bases; unmatched junction nucleotides: 10. Germline CDR1 and CDR2: MDHEN and SYDVKM. The CDR3 sequence is 15 residues long. CDR3 protein: CASSSTTAGKYEQYF. CDR3 DNA: TGTGCCAGCAGTTCTACCACAGCGGGGAAGTACGAGCAGTACTTC.

The V and J genes are TRBV24-1 and TRBJ2-2; 8 positions agree with TRBD2. The V gene's germline CDR1 is KGHDR and CDR2 SFDVKD. The CDR3 has 17 residues. Unmatched junction bases numbered 7, after V lost 0 bases and J lost 5 bases. The CDR3 loop reads CATSDLSSGSGTGELFF. The CDR3 region has the DNA TGTGCCACCAGTGATTTGTCCAGCGGGAGCGGGACCGGGGAGCTGTTTTTT.

This clone has a count of ten or more. Other DNA sequences of this sample code for an identical CDR3. The chain joins TRBV18 to TRBJ1-1; 11 bases fit TRBD1. CDR1 is KGHSH and CDR2 is LQKENI in the germline V gene. V lost 2 bases to trimming and J lost 4 bases; unmatched junction nucleotides: 0. CDR3 length: 14 residues. CDR3 loop: CASSPGTGGTEAFF. In DNA form, the CDR3 reads TGTGCCAGCTCACCAGGGACAGGGGGCACTGAAGCTTTCTTT.

The rearrangement joins TRBV29-1 to TRBJ1-1; the match to TRBD1 covers 10 bases. The CDR3 is 12 residues long. CDR1 is SQVTM and CDR2 is ANQGSEA in the germline V gene. V lost 6 bases and J lost 6; bases outside the gene matches: 4. CDR3 sequence reads: CSVRQGAAEAFF. The CDR3 DNA is TGCAGCGTGCGACAGGGGGCGGCTGAAGCTTTCTTT.

This chain uses TRBV14 with TRBJ1-2; a weak D match, TRBD1 (6 bases). The CDR3 extends over 15 amino acids. Between the trimmed V and J ends, which lost 1 base and 7 bases, there was a span of 16 bases. CDR1 and CDR2 from the germline V gene are SGHDN and FVKESK. In DNA, the CDR3 is TGTGCCAGCAGCCAAGTTCCTCAGGGGATGGGTGGCTACACCTTC. Amino acids: CASSQVPQGMGGYTF.

V gene TRBV14 combines with J gene TRBJ2-7, with 13 positions matching TRBD2. From germline, CDR1 is SGHDN and CDR2 FVKESK. CDR3 size: 14 residues. Trimming cost V 4 bases and J 6 bases; bases outside gene matches: 3. In DNA, the CDR3 is TGTGCCAGCAGCCTTGGACTAGCGGGAGTCGAGCAGTACTTC. This gives the protein CASSLGLAGVEQYF.

V and J are TRBV12-2 and TRBJ2-1; the table assigns TRBD1, which was not confirmed against the DNA. TRBV12-2 is classified as a pseudogene. The CDR3 has 17 amino acids. In DNA, the CDR3 is TGTGCAAGTCGCTTTGAGAGGACAGGGTCTTCCTACAATGAGCAGTTCTTC. Encoded protein: CASRFERTGSSYNEQFF.

Comments on this clone: One junction end disagrees with the germline gene, perhaps due to a read error. The J gene is TRBJ1-2, the V gene TRBV6-1; 7 bases are shared with TRBD1. This CDR3 spans 14 amino acids. CDR1 is MNHNS, CDR2 SASEGT, per germline. CDR3 loop: CASSEDRAWYGYTF. The CDR3 DNA reads TGTGCCAGCAGCGAAGACAGGGCCTGGTATGGCTACACCTTC.

The chain recombines TRBV5-1 with TRBJ2-6; D is unclear. CDR1 and CDR2 from the germline V gene are SGHRS and YFSETQ. The CDR3 is 18 amino acids. V was pared by 2 bases and J by 0 bases, with 15 bases between. The CDR3 reads CASSLRAGSNSGANVLTF. DNA for the CDR3: TGCGCCAGCAGCTTACGTGCAGGCTCAAACTCTGGGGCCAACGTCCTGACTTTC. Drawing the rest from reference TRBV5-1 and TRBJ2-6, the complete variable domain is KAGVTQTPRYLIKTRGQQVTLSCSPISGHRSVSWYQQTPGQGLQFLFEYFSETQRNKGNFPGRFSGRQFSNSRSEMNVSTLELGDSALYLCASSLRAGSNSGANVLTFGAGSRLTVL.

The table lists this clone with a count of one. The chain combines TRBV7-9 with TRBJ2-1; D perhaps matches TRBD1 (5 bases). Germline assignment: CDR1 SEHNR and CDR2 FQNEAQ (reference sequence). The germline V and J ends were trimmed by 5 bases and 9 bases, with 8 bases remaining between them. The CDR3 is 11 residues long. The CDR3 DNA follows: TGTGCCAGCAGCGGGGCAACTGAGCAGTTCTTC. Its protein is CASSGATEQFF.

The V call is TRBV7-8, the J call TRBJ1-1, with 7 bases fitting TRBD1. Germline assignment: CDR1 SGHVS and CDR2 FQNEAQ. The CDR3 spans 15 residues. After removal of 3 bases from V and 0 bases from J, the junction contained 4 bases not matched to a gene. The CDR3 DNA reads TGTGCCAGCAGCTTCGACAGGGTTATGAACACTGAAGCTTTCTTT. This gives the protein CASSFDRVMNTEAFF.

The V call is TRBV7-9, the J call TRBJ1-3, with D unclear. Germline V gene sequence: CDR1 SEHNR, CDR2 FQNEAQ (reference sequence). The CDR3 has 15 amino acids. The germline V and J ends were trimmed by 1 base and 3 bases, with 10 bases remaining between them. The CDR3 DNA reads as TGTGCCAGCAGCTTAGGACTCCCGCTTGGAAACACCATATATTTT. It is translated as CASSLGLPLGNTIYF.

The V and J genes are TRBV7-2 and TRBJ2-7; 11 bases map to TRBD2. Unmatched junction bases numbered 4, after V lost 5 bases and J lost 4 bases. Germline CDR1 is SGHTA and CDR2 is FQGNSA. The CDR3 consists of 14 residues. The CDR3 DNA reads as TGTGCCAGCAGCCCGACTAGCGGGATGTACGAGCAGTACTTC. Amino acids: CASSPTSGMYEQYF.

This clone was seen only a few times. The chain couples TRBV19 to TRBJ1-2, with D maybe TRBD1 (6 bases). CDR1 is LNHDA and CDR2 is SQIVND in the germline V gene (reference sequence). The CDR3 sequence is 12 residues long. The V and J ends lost 3 bases and 11 bases respectively, with 13 bases between them. The CDR3 region has the DNA TGTGCCAGTAGTATGATCAGGGGATTGTACACCTTC. Its protein product is CASSMIRGLYTF.

This chain links TRBV9 with TRBJ2-7; a possible D gene is TRBD1 (5 bases). V lost 3 bases, J lost 6 bases, and 13 bases lay in between. CDR3 length: 13 amino acids. The germline CDR1 and CDR2 sequences are SGDLS and YYNGEE. CDR3 residues: CASSGTQGSEQYF. The CDR3 region has the DNA TGTGCCAGCAGCGGGACCCAGGGTAGCGAGCAGTACTTC.

The chain links TRBV11-2 to TRBJ2-7; D may be TRBD2 (5 bases). From germline, CDR1 is SGHAT and CDR2 FQNNGV. Trimming took 5 bases from V and 2 from J, leaving 10 bases between them. The CDR3 loop spans 13 amino acids. The CDR3 nucleotides read TGTGCCAGCAGCCTCGGGATCCCCTACGAGCAGTACTTC. The encoded protein is CASSLGIPYEQYF.

The sample holds one count of this clone. The J gene is TRBJ2-3, the V gene TRBV21-1; TRBD1 is the table's D call, not checked against the DNA. TRBV21-1 is a pseudogene segment. The CDR3 is 21 residues long. The CDR3 bases are TGTGCCAGCACCACGAATGCCGAAAGACAGGGGGATCTTACTAGCACAGATACGCAGTATTTT. Protein product: CASTTNAERQGDLTSTDTQYF.